The clone carrying this T cell receptor (beta chain) has more than one count but fewer than ten. The antigen remains unidentified. The sample is drawn from a study of T cell responses to AZD1222 COVID-19 vaccine. Some clones are missing from TCRdb's copy, which holds only in-frame ones; the method was immunoSEQ multiplex PCR. The sample records roughly 130,000 clones, 88% being singletons. Study results and caveats: White British people made up most donors, females outnumbered males, and clonal diversity was possibly underestimated. Nearly half of the spike-specific TCRs reportedly recognize variant regions that carry no mutations. Across the whole spike, CD4 TCRs peaked at regions 160-218 and 743-854.

The CDR3 is made up of 13 amino acids. CDR1 and CDR2 (germline): SGHNT, YENEEA. The ends were cut back, 5 bases at V and 4 bases at J, with 9 bases in the middle. The source material was peripheral blood, sampled on day 0 of MenACWY control vaccination. This receptor was identified in an adult in good health. The rearrangement uses TRBV11-3 and TRBJ2-1, with D possibly TRBD2 on 5 matching bases. This CDR3 is CASSRGAYNEQFF. The CDR3 DNA reads TGTGCCAGCAGCCGGGGAGCTTACAATGAGCAGTTCTTC.